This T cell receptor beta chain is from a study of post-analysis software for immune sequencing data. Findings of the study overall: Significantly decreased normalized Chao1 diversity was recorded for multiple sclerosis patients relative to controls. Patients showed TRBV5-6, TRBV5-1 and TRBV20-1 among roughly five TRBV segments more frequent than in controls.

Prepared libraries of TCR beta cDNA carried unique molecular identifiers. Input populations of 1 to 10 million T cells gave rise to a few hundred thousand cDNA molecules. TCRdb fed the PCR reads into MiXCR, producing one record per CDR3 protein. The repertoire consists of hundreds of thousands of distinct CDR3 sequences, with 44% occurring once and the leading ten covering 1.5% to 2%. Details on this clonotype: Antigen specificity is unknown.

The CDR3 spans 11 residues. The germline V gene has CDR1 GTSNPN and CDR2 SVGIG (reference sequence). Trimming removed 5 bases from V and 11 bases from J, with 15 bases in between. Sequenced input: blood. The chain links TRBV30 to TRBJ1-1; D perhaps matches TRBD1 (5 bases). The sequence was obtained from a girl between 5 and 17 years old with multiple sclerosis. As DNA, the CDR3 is TGTGCCTGGCTCGTTGGGGGTAATGCTTTCTTT. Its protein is CAWLVGGNAFF.